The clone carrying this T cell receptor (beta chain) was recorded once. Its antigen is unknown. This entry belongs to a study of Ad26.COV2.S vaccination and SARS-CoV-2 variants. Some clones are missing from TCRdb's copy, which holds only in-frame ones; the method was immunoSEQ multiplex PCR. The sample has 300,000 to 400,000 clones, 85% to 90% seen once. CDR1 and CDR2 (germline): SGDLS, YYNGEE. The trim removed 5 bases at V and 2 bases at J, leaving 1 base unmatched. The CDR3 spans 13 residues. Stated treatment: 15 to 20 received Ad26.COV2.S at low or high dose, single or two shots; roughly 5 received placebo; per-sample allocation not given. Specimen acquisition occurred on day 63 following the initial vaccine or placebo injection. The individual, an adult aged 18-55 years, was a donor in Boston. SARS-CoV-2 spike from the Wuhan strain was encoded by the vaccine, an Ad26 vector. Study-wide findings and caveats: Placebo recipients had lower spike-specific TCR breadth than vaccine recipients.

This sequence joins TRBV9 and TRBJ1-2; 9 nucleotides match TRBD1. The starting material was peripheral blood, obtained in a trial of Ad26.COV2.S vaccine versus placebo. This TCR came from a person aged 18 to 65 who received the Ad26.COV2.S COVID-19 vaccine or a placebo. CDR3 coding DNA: TGTGCCAGCAGTGGACAGGGGAACTATGGCTACACCTTC. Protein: CASSGQGNYGYTF.